This passage covers 32 T cell receptor beta chains from one sample sequenced in a study of blood T cell repertoires in COVID-19. Clones were read by immunoSEQ multiplex PCR, and TCRdb kept only the in-frame ones, dropping some. The table lists 200,000 to 250,000 clones, roughly four fifths of them singletons. Sequencing was done on a sample of peripheral blood. All receptors derive from a woman between 40 and 55 years old with acute or convalescent COVID-19.

The CDR3 DNA reads as TGTGCCAGCAGCAGTAGCCTGAACACCGGGGAGCTGTTTTTT. It translates to CASSSSLNTGELFF. The V and J genes are TRBV7-9 and TRBJ2-2; D gene unclear. Looked up from germline, CDR1 is SEHNR and CDR2 is FQNEAQ (reference sequence). The length of the CDR3 is 14 residues. With 5 bases removed from V and 1 base from J, the gap between germline ends came to 8 bases. Based on the CDR3 plus reference TRBV7-9 and TRBJ2-2, the full variable domain is DTGVSQNPRHKITKRGQNVTFRCDPISEHNRLYWYRQTLGQGPEFLTYFQNEAQLEKSRLLSDRFSAERPKGSFSTLEIQRTEQGDSAMYLCASSSSLNTGELFFGEGSRLTVL.

The CDR3 sequence: CASSVGAGFSSGANVLTF. The DNA for the CDR3 is TGTGCCAGCAGCGTAGGAGCAGGTTTTAGCTCTGGGGCCAACGTCCTGACTTTC. The genes are TRBV9 and TRBJ2-6, with no clear D. This CDR3 comprises 18 residues. Germline V lookup: CDR1 SGDLS, CDR2 YYNGEE. The germline V and J ends were trimmed by 0 bases and 0 bases, with 13 bases remaining between them.

The chain joins TRBV5-1 to TRBJ2-3, with a possible D match to TRBD1 (6 bases). V was clipped by 3 bases and J by 1 base, with 27 bases between them. This CDR3 has 20 amino acids. Germline lookup yields CDR1 SGHRS and CDR2 YFSETQ. In DNA, the CDR3 is TGCGCCAGCAGCTCTCGTGTACTACAGGGACGCCTATCTGGCACAGATACGCAGTATTTT. It codes for CASSSRVLQGRLSGTDTQYF.

The V call is TRBV27, the J call TRBJ2-7, with 13 bases fitting TRBD2. The V and J ends lost 2 bases and 4 bases, in that order; junction bases with no gene match: 8. Germline assignment: CDR1 MNHEY and CDR2 SMNVEV (reference sequence). The CDR3 is 17 residues long. CDR3 bases: TGTGCCAGCAGTTTACTTACTAGCGGGAGGGCTACGTACGAGCAGTACTTC. It encodes CASSLLTSGRATYEQYF.

V usage is TRBV7-3 and J usage is TRBJ1-2; 7 bases line up with TRBD1. Trimming at V came to 8 bases and at J to 2 bases, leaving 11 bases not matched to a gene. The CDR3 consists of 15 residues. Germline loops: CDR1 SGHTA, CDR2 FQGTGA. The chain's CDR3 is CASLTYRGENYGYTF. The CDR3 nucleotides are TGTGCCAGCTTAACATACAGGGGAGAAAACTATGGCTACACCTTC.

V gene TRBV19 combines with J gene TRBJ1-3; TRBD1 is a possible D gene (6 bases). Looked up from germline, CDR1 is LNHDA and CDR2 is SQIVND (reference sequence). The CDR3 totals 15 residues. V lost 1 base and J lost 2, with 9 bases in between. The CDR3 protein is CASSIARGTGNTIYF. The CDR3 bases are TGTGCCAGTAGTATAGCCAGGGGTACTGGAAACACCATATATTTT.

This chain links TRBV12-3 or TRBV12-4 with TRBJ2-1; D is unclear. The CDR3 runs 12 residues. The V end lost 4 bases, the J end lost 8 bases, and 9 bases lay between the germline ends. The CDR3 spells CASSWAVYEQFF. In nucleotides, the CDR3 is TGTGCCAGCAGTTGGGCTGTCTATGAGCAGTTCTTC.

The V gene is TRBV19, the J gene TRBJ2-2, with D hard to call. Germline CDR1 LNHDA, CDR2 SQIVND (reference sequence). V was trimmed by 1 base and J by 8 bases, leaving 11 bases between them. CDR3 length: 14 amino acids. Here the CDR3 reads CASSIGGFQGELFF. DNA for the CDR3: TGTGCCAGTAGTATAGGTGGCTTCCAGGGGGAGCTGTTTTTT.

The V gene is TRBV27, the J gene TRBJ2-7, with D possibly TRBD2 on 6 matching bases. The length of the CDR3 is 15 residues. Trimming cost V 3 bases and J 4 bases, with 16 bases left between them. Per germline, CDR1 MNHEY and CDR2 SMNVEV (reference sequence). The DNA of the CDR3 is TGTGCCAGCAGTTTGGAGGGGACCGTATTGTACGAGCAGTACTTC. The encoded protein is CASSLEGTVLYEQYF.

This clone was observed once. The rearrangement joins TRBV11-3 to TRBJ2-5; the match to TRBD2 covers 9 bases. This CDR3 is built from 18 residues. Germline V gene sequence: CDR1 SGHNT, CDR2 YENEEA. With 7 bases clipped from V and 2 bases from J, the junction kept 17 bases outside the gene matches. CDR3 sequence (DNA): TGTGCCAGCAAATACCAGCGGGAGGACCGGAGGGGGCAAGAGACCCAGTACTTC. Protein: CASKYQREDRRGQETQYF.

The rearrangement links TRBV7-2 to TRBJ1-6; D is unresolved. This CDR3 has 12 amino acids. The V and J ends lost 4 bases and 11 bases respectively, with 9 bases between them. The germline V gene encodes CDR1 SGHTA and CDR2 FQGNSA. This CDR3 reads CASSYSSTPLHF. As DNA, the CDR3 is TGTGCCAGCAGCTATTCGAGCACACCCCTCCACTTT.

This sequence joins TRBV5-4 and TRBJ2-7, with 8 positions matching TRBD2. V lost 3 bases and J lost 2; bases outside the gene matches: 10. The V gene's germline CDR1 is SGHNT and CDR2 YYREEE (reference sequence). The CDR3 sequence is 16 residues long. As DNA, the CDR3 is TGTGCCAGCAGCTCGTCAGCGGGAGCGAGAGCCTACGAGCAGTACTTC. Its protein is CASSSSAGARAYEQYF.

This clone was detected a few times. CDR3 sequence reads: CATSDLAQGKQFF. The CDR3 DNA reads as TGTGCCACCAGTGATCTCGCCCAGGGTAAGCAGTTCTTC. V and J are TRBV24-1 and TRBJ2-1, with D possibly matching TRBD1 (5 bases). This CDR3 spans 13 amino acids. V was clipped by 3 bases and J by 11 bases, with 13 bases between them. The germline V gene has CDR1 KGHDR and CDR2 SFDVKD.

V gene TRBV9 combines with J gene TRBJ1-6; TRBD1 is a possible D gene (5 bases). CDR1 is SGDLS and CDR2 is YYNGEE in the germline V gene. The CDR3 consists of 12 residues. The V and J ends lost 4 bases and 14 bases respectively, with 13 bases between them. DNA of the CDR3: TGTGCCAGCAGCTCTCTGGGGGGGGCCCTCCACTTT. Amino acid sequence: CASSSLGGALHF.

The V gene is TRBV6-5, the J gene TRBJ1-3; D call uncertain. Germline V gives CDR1 MNHEY, CDR2 SVGAGI. The CDR3 spans 13 residues. V lost 6 bases and J 0 bases, leaving 6 bases between the germline ends. The CDR3 protein is CASSGSSGNTIYF. Here the CDR3 DNA reads TGTGCCAGCAGCGGGAGCTCTGGAAACACCATATATTTT.

The J gene is TRBJ2-1, the V gene TRBV25-1, with 8 bases that match TRBD1. The trim removed 6 bases at V and 8 bases at J, leaving 15 bases unmatched. This CDR3 has 16 residues. Looked up from germline, CDR1 is MGHDK and CDR2 is SYGVNS. The CDR3 here is CASSPTGTGVGHEQFF. The CDR3, as DNA: TGTGCCAGCAGCCCGACGGGGACAGGTGTGGGGCATGAGCAGTTCTTC.

This rearrangement joins TRBV6-2 or TRBV6-3 to TRBJ2-7, with D possibly being TRBD2 (7 bases). Trimming took off 2 bases at V and 6 bases at J, with 14 bases between the two ends. Germline V gene lookup returns CDR1 MNHEY and CDR2 SVGEGT. The CDR3 is made up of 14 amino acids. CDR3: CASSYGGARFEQYF. As DNA, the CDR3 is TGTGCCAGCAGTTACGGGGGGGCCCGCTTCGAGCAGTACTTC.

This chain uses TRBV4-1 with TRBJ2-1, with 8 nucleotides matching TRBD2. CDR1 MGHRA and CDR2 YSYEKL come from the germline V gene. The CDR3 spans 16 residues. The V gene end was trimmed by 4 bases and the J gene end by 4 bases; junction bases not matched to a gene: 9. CDR3 region: CASSPSLSGGYNEQFF. In DNA, the CDR3 is TGCGCCAGCAGCCCCTCGTTGTCGGGGGGGTACAATGAGCAGTTCTTC.

Here the CDR3 reads CASSPGLSPYEQYF. For the CDR3, the DNA is TGTGCCAGCAGTCCGGGACTCTCGCCCTACGAGCAGTACTTC. This rearrangement joins TRBV27 to TRBJ2-7; a weak D match, TRBD2 (6 bases). CDR1 is MNHEY, CDR2 SMNVEV, per germline (reference sequence). The V end lost 5 bases, the J end lost 2 bases, and 13 bases lay between the germline ends. The CDR3 totals 14 residues.

The J gene is TRBJ1-2, the V gene TRBV20-1; D uncertain. CDR1 is DFQATT and CDR2 is SNEGSKA in the germline V gene (reference sequence). With 6 bases removed from V and 5 bases from J, the gap between germline ends came to 10 bases. CDR3 length equals 11 residues. The CDR3 DNA reads TGCAGTGCCGGGAGGATATATGGCTACACCTTC. Protein product: CSAGRIYGYTF.

The chain uses TRBV10-3 and TRBJ2-1; D is unresolved. Germline loops: CDR1 ENHRY, CDR2 SYGVKD. V was shortened by 2 bases and J by 8 bases, with 13 bases between the two germline ends. The CDR3 is 14 residues long. The CDR3 is CAISEEEALDEQFF. CDR3 coding DNA: TGTGCCATCAGTGAGGAAGAGGCCCTTGATGAGCAGTTCTTC.

V is TRBV9 and J is TRBJ1-1, with a possible D match to TRBD1 (5 bases). Germline V gene sequence: CDR1 SGDLS, CDR2 YYNGEE. This CDR3 is 12 amino acids long. V dropped 4 bases and J dropped 3 bases, with 7 bases sitting between them. The CDR3 nucleotides read TGTGCCAGCAGCAGGGGCGACACTGAAGCTTTCTTT. Amino acids: CASSRGDTEAFF.

The V call is TRBV5-6, the J call TRBJ1-3; 9 nucleotides match TRBD1. CDR1 SGHDT and CDR2 YYEEEE come from the germline V gene. J gave up 2 bases and V 2 bases, and 11 bases lay outside the gene matches. This CDR3 region has 18 residues. The CDR3 DNA follows: TGTGCCAGCAGCTTTTGGGGGACAGGGAAAAGAACTGGAAACACCATATATTTT. Translated, it gives CASSFWGTGKRTGNTIYF.

V and J are TRBV10-3 and TRBJ2-2, with 9 bases that match TRBD2. The CDR3 runs to 15 residues. CDR1 and CDR2 (germline): ENHRY, SYGVKD. Trimming cost V 3 bases and J 1 base; bases outside gene matches: 0. The DNA for the CDR3 is TGTGCCATCAGTGAAGCGGGAGGGAACACCGGGGAGCTGTTTTTT. Its protein product is CAISEAGGNTGELFF.

As concerns this clone: The same CDR3 is also encoded by other DNA sequences in this sample. This chain uses TRBV7-3 with TRBJ2-3; 9 nucleotides match TRBD2. CDR1 is SGHTA, CDR2 FQGTGA, per germline. This CDR3 region has 15 residues. The J segment lost 3 bases and the V segment lost 0 bases, leaving 1 base of the junction unmatched. In nucleotides, the CDR3 is TGTGCCAGCAGCTTAACTAGCGGGAGAACAGATACGCAGTATTTT. Protein product: CASSLTSGRTDTQYF. Based on the CDR3 plus reference TRBV7-3 and TRBJ2-3, the full variable domain is GAGVSQTPSNKVTEKGKYVELRCDPISGHTALYWYRQSLGQGPEFLIYFQGTGAADDSGLPNDRFFAVRPEGSVSTLKIQRTERGDSAVYLCASSLTSGRTDTQYFGPGTRLTVL.

CDR3 region: CASSYTGQGSTEAFF. DNA for the CDR3: TGTGCCAGCAGTTACACGGGACAGGGGTCCACTGAAGCTTTCTTT. V is TRBV6-5 and J is TRBJ1-1; TRBD1 aligns across 10 bases. With 2 bases clipped from V and 4 bases from J, the junction kept 4 bases outside the gene matches. The CDR3 consists of 15 residues. Germline values: CDR1 MNHEY, CDR2 SVGAGI.

This sequence joins TRBV27 and TRBJ1-6, with D possibly matching TRBD1 (5 bases). The CDR3 is 15 residues long. Germline CDR1 MNHEY, CDR2 SMNVEV (reference sequence). V was trimmed by 2 bases and J by 3 bases, leaving 8 bases between them. The CDR3 reads CASSLGQSYNSPLHF. CDR3 DNA sequence: TGTGCCAGCAGTTTAGGACAAAGCTATAATTCACCCCTCCACTTT.

The V gene is TRBV14, the J gene TRBJ2-7; TRBD1 agrees at 8 bases. Unmatched junction bases numbered 9, after V lost 5 bases and J lost 3 bases. CDR1 is SGHDN, CDR2 FVKESK, per germline. The CDR3 is 15 amino acids. The CDR3, as DNA: TGTGCCAGCAGCAGCCGGGACAGGCCCTTCTACGAGCAGTACTTC. Encoded protein: CASSSRDRPFYEQYF.

The chain is built from TRBV19 and TRBJ1-1; 10 positions agree with TRBD1. CDR1 is LNHDA, CDR2 SQIVND, per germline (reference sequence). Germline trimming cut 5 bases from V and 3 bases from J; bases unmatched to any gene: 6. The CDR3 totals 15 residues. This CDR3 is CASSPRDRGDTEAFF. The DNA of the CDR3 is TGTGCCAGTAGTCCCCGGGACAGGGGAGACACTGAAGCTTTCTTT.

The rearrangement uses TRBV9 and TRBJ2-1; D is possibly TRBD1 (5 bases). Germline CDR1 SGDLS, CDR2 YYNGEE. Trimming stripped 4 bases from V and 4 bases from J, with 21 bases between. This CDR3 has 17 residues. CDR3 nucleotides: TGTGCCAGCAGCCCAGGGCATGTGGTGGGATATTACAATGAGCAGTTCTTC. Translating gives CASSPGHVVGYYNEQFF.

J is TRBJ1-2 and V is TRBV19; D remains unclear. CDR1 and CDR2 (germline): LNHDA, SQIVND (reference sequence). CDR3 length equals 14 residues. The V and J ends lost 8 bases and 3 bases respectively, with 16 bases between them. The CDR3 sequence is CASHPRWGDYGYTF. CDR3 nucleotide sequence: TGTGCCAGTCACCCCAGGTGGGGAGACTATGGCTACACCTTC. Looking up the rest from reference TRBV19 and TRBJ1-2 gives the full variable domain: DGGITQSPKYLFRKEGQNVTLSCEQNLNHDAMYWYRQDPGQGLRLIYYSQIVNDFQKGDIAEGYSVSREKKESFPLTVTSAQKNPTAFYLCASHPRWGDYGYTFGSGTRLTVV.

The chain carries TRBV5-1 and TRBJ1-4, with a weak D call TRBD1 (5 bases). V was trimmed by 2 bases and J by 7 bases, leaving 9 bases between them. There are 13 residues in the CDR3. CDR1 SGHRS and CDR2 YFSETQ come from the germline V gene. The CDR3 is CASSFRVGEKLFF. CDR3 DNA: TGCGCCAGCAGCTTCAGGGTTGGTGAAAAACTGTTTTTT.